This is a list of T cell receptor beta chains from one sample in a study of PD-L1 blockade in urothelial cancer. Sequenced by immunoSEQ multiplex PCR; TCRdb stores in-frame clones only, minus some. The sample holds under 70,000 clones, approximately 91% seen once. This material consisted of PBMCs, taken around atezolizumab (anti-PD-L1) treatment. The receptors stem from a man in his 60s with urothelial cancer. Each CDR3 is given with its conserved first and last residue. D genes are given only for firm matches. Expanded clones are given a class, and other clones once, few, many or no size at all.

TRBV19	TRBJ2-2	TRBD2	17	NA	TGTGCCAGTAGGACCGGGACTACCAAACTTTTCACCGGGGAGCTGTTTTTT	CASRTGTTKLFTGELFF
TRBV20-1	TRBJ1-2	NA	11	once	TGCAGTGCTAGCGGGGCGGGAGGCTACACCTTC	CSASGAGGYTF
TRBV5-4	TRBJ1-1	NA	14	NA	TGTGCCAGCAGCAGGTGGGGGGTCAACACTGAAGCTTTCTTT	CASSRWGVNTEAFF
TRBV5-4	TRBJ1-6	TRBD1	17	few	TGTGCCAGCAGCTTGGATGGGACAGGGAATAGGAATTCACCCCTCCACTTT	CASSLDGTGNRNSPLHF
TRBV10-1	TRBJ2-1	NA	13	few	TGCGCCAGCAGTGTGAGCGGCTACAATGAGCAGTTCTTC	CASSVSGYNEQFF
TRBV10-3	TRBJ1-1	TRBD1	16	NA	TGTGCCATCAGCACGGGACAGGGGGCCTCGGGCACTGAAGCTTTCTTT	CAISTGQGASGTEAFF
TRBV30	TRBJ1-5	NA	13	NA	TGTGCCTGGAGTACCACAGGGAATCAGCCCCAGCATTTT	CAWSTTGNQPQHF
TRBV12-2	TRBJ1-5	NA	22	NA	TGTGCAAGTCGCTTTTTCAACCGGCGAGGGGGACACAAAAGATATAGCAATCAGCCCCAGCATTTT	CASRFFNRRGGHKRYSNQPQHF
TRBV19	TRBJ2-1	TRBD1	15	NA	TGTGCCAGTAGCACTGAACAGGGGCCCTCGAATGAGCAGTTCTTC	CASSTEQGPSNEQFF
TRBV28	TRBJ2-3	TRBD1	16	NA	TGTGCCAGCAGCATTTGGGGGGGACAGGGCGCAGATACGCAGTATTTT	CASSIWGGQGADTQYF
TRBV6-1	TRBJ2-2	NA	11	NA	TGTGCCAGCAGGCGGAGCGGGGAGCTGTTTTTT	CASRRSGELFF
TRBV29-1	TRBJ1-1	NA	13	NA	TGCAGCGTCGCTGCCGGGGGGCACACTGAAGCTTTCTTT	CSVAAGGHTEAFF
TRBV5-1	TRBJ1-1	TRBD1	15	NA	TGCGCCAGCAGCCCGGGACAGGGGAGAAGCACTGAAGCTTTCTTT	CASSPGQGRSTEAFF
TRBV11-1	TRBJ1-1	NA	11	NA	TGTGCCAGCAGGGGAGTAGCTGAAGCTTTCTTT	CASRGVAEAFF
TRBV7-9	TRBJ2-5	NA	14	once	TGTGCCAGCAGCTTATTCAACAGCGGAGAGACCCAGTACTTC	CASSLFNSGETQYF
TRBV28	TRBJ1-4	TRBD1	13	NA	TGTGCCAGCAGGACAGGGGGAGGTGAAAAACTGTTTTTT	CASRTGGGEKLFF